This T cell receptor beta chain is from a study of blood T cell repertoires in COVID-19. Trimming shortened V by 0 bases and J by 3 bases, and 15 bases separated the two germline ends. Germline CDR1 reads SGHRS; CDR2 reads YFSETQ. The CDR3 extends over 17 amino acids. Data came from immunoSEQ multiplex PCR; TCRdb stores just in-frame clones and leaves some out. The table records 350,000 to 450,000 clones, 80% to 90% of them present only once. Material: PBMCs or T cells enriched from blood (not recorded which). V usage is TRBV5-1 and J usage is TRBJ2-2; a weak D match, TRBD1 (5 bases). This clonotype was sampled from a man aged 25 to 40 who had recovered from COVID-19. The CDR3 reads CASSLAAGTRDTGELFF. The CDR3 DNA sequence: TGCGCCAGCAGCTTGGCTGCAGGCACCAGGGACACCGGGGAGCTGTTTTTT.